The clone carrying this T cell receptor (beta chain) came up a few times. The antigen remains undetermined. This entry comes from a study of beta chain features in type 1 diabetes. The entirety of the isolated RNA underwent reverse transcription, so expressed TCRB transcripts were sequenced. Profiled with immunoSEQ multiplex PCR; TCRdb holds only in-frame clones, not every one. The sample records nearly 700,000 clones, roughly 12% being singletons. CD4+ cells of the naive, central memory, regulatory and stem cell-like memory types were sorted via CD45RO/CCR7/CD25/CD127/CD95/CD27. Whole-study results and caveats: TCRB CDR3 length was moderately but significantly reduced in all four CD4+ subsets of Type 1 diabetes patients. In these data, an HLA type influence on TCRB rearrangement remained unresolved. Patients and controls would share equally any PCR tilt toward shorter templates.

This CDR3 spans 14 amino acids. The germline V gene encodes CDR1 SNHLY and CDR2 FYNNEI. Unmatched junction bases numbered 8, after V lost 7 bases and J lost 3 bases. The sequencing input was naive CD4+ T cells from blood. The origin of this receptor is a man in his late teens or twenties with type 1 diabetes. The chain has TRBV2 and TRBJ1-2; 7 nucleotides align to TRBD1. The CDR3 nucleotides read TGTGCCAGCAATCCACAGGGGCCCGACTATGGCTACACCTTC. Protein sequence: CASNPQGPDYGYTF.